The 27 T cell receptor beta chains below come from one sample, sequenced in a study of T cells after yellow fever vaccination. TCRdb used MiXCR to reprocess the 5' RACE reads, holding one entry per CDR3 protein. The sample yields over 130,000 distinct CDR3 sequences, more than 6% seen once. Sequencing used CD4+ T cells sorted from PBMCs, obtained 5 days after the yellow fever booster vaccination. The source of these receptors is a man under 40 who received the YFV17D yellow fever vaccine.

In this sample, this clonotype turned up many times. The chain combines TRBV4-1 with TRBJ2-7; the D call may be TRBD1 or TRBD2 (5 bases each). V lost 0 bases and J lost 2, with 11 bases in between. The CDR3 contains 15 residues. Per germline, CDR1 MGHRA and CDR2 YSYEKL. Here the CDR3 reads CASSQERGVAYEQYF. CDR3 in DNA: TGCGCCAGCAGCCAAGAGAGGGGAGTTGCCTACGAGCAGTACTTC.

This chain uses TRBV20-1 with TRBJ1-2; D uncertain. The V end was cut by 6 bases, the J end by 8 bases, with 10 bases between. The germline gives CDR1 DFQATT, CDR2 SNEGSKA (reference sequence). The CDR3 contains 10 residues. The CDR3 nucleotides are TGCAGTGCCTTAAGCGAAGGCTACACCTTC. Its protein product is CSALSEGYTF.

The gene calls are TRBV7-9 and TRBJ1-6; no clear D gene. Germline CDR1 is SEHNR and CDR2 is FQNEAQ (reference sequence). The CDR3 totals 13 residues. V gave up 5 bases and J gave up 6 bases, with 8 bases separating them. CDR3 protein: CASSPRINSPLHF. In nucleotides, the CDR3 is TGTGCCAGCAGCCCCCGGATTAATTCACCCCTCCACTTT.

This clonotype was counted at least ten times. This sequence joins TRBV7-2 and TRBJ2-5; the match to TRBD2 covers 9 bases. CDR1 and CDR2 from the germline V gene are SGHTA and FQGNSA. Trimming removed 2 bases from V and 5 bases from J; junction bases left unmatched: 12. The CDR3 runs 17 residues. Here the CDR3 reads CASSLQSSGIISETQYF. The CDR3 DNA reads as TGTGCCAGCAGCTTACAATCTAGCGGGATTATTAGCGAGACCCAGTACTTC.

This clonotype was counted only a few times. This CDR3 is CSAREDGGRGQETQYF. As DNA, the CDR3 is TGCAGTGCTAGAGAGGACGGCGGGAGGGGCCAAGAGACCCAGTACTTC. The V call is TRBV20-1, the J call TRBJ2-5; 9 bases line up with TRBD2. The CDR3 totals 16 residues. CDR1 DFQATT and CDR2 SNEGSKA come from the germline V gene (reference sequence). V was pared by 0 bases and J by 1 base, with 6 bases of the junction left unmatched.

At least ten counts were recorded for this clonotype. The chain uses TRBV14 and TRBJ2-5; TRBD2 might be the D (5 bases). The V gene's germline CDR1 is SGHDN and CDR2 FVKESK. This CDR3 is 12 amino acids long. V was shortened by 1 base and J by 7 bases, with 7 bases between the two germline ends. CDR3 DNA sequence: TGTGCCAGCAGCCAAGGGAGGAGGACCCAGTACTTC. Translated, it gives CASSQGRRTQYF. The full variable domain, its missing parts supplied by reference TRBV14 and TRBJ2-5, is EAGVTQFPSHSVIEKGQTVTLRCDPISGHDNLYWYRRVMGKEIKFLLHFVKESKQDESGMPNNRFLAERTGGTYSTLKVQPAELEDSGVYFCASSQGRRTQYFGPGTRLLVL.

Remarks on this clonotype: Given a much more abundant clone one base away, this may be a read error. The CDR3, as DNA: TGCGCCAGCAGCCGGAACGGCGGCTCCTACAATGAGCAGTTCTTC. Translating gives CASSRNGGSYNEQFF. The chain employs TRBV4-1 and TRBJ2-1; D is uncertain. The ends were cut back, 4 bases at V and 0 bases at J, with 10 bases in the middle. The germline V gene encodes CDR1 MGHRA and CDR2 YSYEKL. The CDR3 sequence is 15 residues long.

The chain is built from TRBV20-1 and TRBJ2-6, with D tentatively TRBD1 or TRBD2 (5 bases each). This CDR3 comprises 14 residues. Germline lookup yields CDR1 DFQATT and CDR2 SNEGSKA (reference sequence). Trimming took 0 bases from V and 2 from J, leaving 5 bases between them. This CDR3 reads CSAREGAGANVLTF. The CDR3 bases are TGCAGTGCTAGAGAGGGGGCTGGGGCCAACGTCCTGACTTTC.

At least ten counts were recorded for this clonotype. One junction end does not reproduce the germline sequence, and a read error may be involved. The CDR3 spells CSAEGNWGHKNIQYF. CDR3 nucleotide sequence: TGCAGCGCTGAAGGGAATTGGGGGCATAAAAACATTCAGTACTTC. The chain employs TRBV29-1 and TRBJ2-4; possible D gene TRBD1, 6 bases. From germline, CDR1 is SQVTM and CDR2 ANQGSEA. There are 15 residues in the CDR3.

The CDR3 coding sequence is TGTGCCAGCAGCCAAGATATGGGGCTTGAGCAGTTCTTC. Encoded protein: CASSQDMGLEQFF. The chain uses TRBV14 and TRBJ2-1; TRBD1 is a possible D gene (5 bases). The CDR3 totals 13 residues. Trimming left V 0 bases short and J 9 bases short, with 9 bases between. Germline CDR1 is SGHDN and CDR2 is FVKESK.

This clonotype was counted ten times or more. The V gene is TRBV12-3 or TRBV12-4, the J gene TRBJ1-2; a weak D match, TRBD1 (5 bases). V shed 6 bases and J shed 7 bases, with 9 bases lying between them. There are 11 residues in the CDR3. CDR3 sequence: CASRGPGGYTF. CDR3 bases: TGTGCCAGCAGGGGACCAGGTGGCTACACCTTC.

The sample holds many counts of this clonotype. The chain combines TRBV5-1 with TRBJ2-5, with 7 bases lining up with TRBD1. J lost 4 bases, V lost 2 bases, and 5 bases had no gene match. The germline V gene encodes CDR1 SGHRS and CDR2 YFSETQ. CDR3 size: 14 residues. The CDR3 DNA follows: TGCGCCAGCAGCTTTACAGGGGTGGCAGAGACCCAGTACTTC. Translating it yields CASSFTGVAETQYF.

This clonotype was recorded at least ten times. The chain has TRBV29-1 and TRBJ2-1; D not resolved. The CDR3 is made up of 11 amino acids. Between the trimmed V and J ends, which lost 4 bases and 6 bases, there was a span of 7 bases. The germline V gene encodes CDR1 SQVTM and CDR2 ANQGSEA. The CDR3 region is CSVASGNEQFF. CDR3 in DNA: TGCAGCGTTGCCTCGGGCAATGAGCAGTTCTTC.

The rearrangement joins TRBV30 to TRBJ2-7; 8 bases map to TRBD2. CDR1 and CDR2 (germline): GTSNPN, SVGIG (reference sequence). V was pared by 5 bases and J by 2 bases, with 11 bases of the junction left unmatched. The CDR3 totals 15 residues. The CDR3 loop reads CAWDPGTRGAYEQYF. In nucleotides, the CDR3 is TGTGCCTGGGACCCGGGGACTAGGGGGGCCTACGAGCAGTACTTC.

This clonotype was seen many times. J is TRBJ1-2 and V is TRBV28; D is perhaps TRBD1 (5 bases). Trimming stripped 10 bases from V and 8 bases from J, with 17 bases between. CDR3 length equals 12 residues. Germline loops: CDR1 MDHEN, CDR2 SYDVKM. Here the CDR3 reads CATLKAGRGYTF. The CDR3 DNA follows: TGTGCCACCCTAAAGGCAGGGCGGGGCTACACCTTC.

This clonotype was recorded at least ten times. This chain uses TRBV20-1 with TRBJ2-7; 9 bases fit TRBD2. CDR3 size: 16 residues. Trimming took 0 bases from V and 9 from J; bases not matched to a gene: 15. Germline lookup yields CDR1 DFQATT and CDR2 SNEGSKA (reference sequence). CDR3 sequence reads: CSARDPIAGGPPGQYF. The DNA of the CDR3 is TGCAGTGCTAGAGATCCAATTGCGGGAGGGCCACCCGGGCAGTACTTC.

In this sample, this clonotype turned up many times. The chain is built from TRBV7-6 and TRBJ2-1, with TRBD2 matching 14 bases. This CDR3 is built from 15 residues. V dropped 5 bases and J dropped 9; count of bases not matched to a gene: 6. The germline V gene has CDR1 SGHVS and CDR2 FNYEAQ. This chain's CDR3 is CASSPGLAGVFEQFF. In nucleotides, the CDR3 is TGTGCCAGCAGCCCGGGACTAGCGGGAGTTTTTGAGCAGTTCTTC.

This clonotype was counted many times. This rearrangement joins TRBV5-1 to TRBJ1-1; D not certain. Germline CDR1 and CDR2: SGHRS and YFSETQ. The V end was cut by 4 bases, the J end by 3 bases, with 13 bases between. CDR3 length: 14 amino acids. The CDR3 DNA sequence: TGCGCCAGCAGCCAAAACCTCAGACACACTGAAGCTTTCTTT. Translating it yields CASSQNLRHTEAFF.

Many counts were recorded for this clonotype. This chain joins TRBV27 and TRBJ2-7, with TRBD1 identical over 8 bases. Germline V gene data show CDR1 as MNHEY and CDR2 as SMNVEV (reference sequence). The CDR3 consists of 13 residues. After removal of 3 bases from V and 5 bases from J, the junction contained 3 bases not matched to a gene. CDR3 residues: CASSFLDRDEQYF. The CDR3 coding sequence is TGTGCCAGCAGTTTCCTGGACAGGGACGAGCAGTACTTC.

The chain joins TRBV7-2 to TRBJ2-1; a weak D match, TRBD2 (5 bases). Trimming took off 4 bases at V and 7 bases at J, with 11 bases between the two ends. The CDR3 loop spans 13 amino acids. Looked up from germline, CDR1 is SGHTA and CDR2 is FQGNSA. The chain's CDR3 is CASSSQRGNEQFF. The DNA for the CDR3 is TGTGCCAGCAGCTCTCAGCGCGGGAATGAGCAGTTCTTC.

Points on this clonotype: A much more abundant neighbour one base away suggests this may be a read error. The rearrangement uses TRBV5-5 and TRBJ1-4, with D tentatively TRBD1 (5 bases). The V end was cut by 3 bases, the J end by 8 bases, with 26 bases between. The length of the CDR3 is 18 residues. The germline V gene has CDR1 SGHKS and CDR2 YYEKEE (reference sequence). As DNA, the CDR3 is TGTGCCAGCAGCTATTCCGGGACTGCACCTTACATCGGGGAAAAACTGTTTTTT. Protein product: CASSYSGTAPYIGEKLFF.

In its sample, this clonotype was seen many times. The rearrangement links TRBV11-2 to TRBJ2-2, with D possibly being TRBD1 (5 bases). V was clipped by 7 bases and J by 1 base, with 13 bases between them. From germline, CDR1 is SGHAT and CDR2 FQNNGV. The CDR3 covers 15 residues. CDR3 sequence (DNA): TGTGCCAGCAATGGGGCCTCGCGGAACACCGGGGAGCTGTTTTTT. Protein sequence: CASNGASRNTGELFF.

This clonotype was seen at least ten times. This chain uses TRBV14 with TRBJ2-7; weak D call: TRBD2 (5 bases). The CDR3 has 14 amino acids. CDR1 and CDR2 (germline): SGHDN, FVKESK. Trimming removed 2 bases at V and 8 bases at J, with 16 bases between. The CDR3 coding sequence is TGTGCCAGCAGCCAATATACCACTAGTCCTCAGCAGTACTTC. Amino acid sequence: CASSQYTTSPQQYF.

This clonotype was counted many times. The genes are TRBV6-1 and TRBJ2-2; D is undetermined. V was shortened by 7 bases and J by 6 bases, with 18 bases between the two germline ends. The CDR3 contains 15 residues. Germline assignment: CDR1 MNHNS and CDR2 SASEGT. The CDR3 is CASIEVGVLAGELFF. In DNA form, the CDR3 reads TGTGCCAGCATCGAGGTTGGGGTCTTAGCCGGGGAGCTGTTTTTT.

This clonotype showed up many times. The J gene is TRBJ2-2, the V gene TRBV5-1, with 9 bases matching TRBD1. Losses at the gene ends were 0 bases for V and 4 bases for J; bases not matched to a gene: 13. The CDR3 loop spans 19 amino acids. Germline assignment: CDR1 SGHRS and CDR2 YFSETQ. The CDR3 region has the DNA TGCGCCAGCAGCTTGGAGGGCGCCGGGACAGGGAGGTTCACCGGGGAGCTGTTTTTT. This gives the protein CASSLEGAGTGRFTGELFF.

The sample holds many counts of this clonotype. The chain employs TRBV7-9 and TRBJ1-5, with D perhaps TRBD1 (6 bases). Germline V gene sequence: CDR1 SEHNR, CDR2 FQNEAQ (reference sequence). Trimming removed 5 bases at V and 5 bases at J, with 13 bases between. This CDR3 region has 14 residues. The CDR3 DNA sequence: TGTGCCAGCAGCATCTCGGGGGGCGATCAGCCCCAGCATTTT. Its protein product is CASSISGGDQPQHF.

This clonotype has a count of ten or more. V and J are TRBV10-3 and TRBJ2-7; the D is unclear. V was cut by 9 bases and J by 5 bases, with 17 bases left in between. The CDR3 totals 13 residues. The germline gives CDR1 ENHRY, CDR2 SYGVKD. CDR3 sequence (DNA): TGTGCCATTAACCGGGCCCCTGGCAACGAGCAGTACTTC. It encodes CAINRAPGNEQYF.